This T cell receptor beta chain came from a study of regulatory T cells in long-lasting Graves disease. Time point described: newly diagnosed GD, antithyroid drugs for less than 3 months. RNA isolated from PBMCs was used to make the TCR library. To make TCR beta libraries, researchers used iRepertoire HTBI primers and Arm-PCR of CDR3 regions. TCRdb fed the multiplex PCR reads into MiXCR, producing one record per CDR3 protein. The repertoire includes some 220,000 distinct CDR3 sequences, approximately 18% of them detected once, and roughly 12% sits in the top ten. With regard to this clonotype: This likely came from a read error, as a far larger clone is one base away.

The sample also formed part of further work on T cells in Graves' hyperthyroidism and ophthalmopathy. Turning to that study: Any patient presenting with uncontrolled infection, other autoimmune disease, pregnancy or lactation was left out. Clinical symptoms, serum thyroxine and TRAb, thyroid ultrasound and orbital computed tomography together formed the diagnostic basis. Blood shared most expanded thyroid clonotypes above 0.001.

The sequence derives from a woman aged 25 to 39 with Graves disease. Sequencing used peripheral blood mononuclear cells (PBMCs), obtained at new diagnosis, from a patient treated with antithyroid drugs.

The DNA of the CDR3 is TGTGCCAGCAGACAGAGGGACACCGATAATCCACCCCTCCACTTT. Translating gives CASRQRDTDNPPLHF. The chain employs TRBV3-1 and TRBJ1-6, with a tentative D call TRBD1 (6 bases). The CDR3 loop spans 15 amino acids. Per germline, CDR1 LGHDT and CDR2 YNNKEL (reference sequence).